These 10 T cell receptor beta chains came from one sample sequenced in a study of T-cell reconstitution after alpha-beta-depleted transplantation in children (TCRdb year 2016). The library relied on PCR. Instrument on record: Illumina HiSeq 2500. TCR library preparation used molecular barcoding, with unique molecular identifiers applied to normalize quantification of the TCRbeta repertoire. The public sequencing data were trimmed at Q25 with fastp and processed into clonotypes with MiXCR by TCRdb, which kept only in-frame beta chains. Records with the same CDR3 protein are collapsed into one entry carrying the most frequent genes and DNA. For this sample the table gives a few hundred thousand distinct CDR3 sequences, of which roughly a tenth were detected only once. The ten top clones hold 5% to 6% of the sample. This specimen consisted of PBMCs from the stem cell graft donor, obtained from the stem cell graft. The receptor source for this set is a human donor who donated a stem cell graft to a child with SCID.

This clonotype was detected many times. The gene calls are TRBV5-1 and TRBJ2-7, with D possibly matching TRBD2 (5 bases). The CDR3 covers 13 residues. Germline lookup yields CDR1 SGHRS and CDR2 YFSETQ. Deletions cut 3 bases from V and 2 bases from J, with 9 bases between. The CDR3 here is CASSWGDTYEQYF. CDR3 sequence (DNA): TGCGCCAGCAGCTGGGGAGATACCTACGAGCAGTACTTC. Filled out from reference TRBV5-1 and TRBJ2-7, the complete variable domain reads KAGVTQTPRYLIKTRGQQVTLSCSPISGHRSVSWYQQTPGQGLQFLFEYFSETQRNKGNFPGRFSGRQFSNSRSEMNVSTLELGDSALYLCASSWGDTYEQYFGPGTRLTVT.

This clonotype was observed a few times. A much more abundant neighbour one base away suggests this may be a read error. V gene TRBV5-1 combines with J gene TRBJ1-2; D is undetermined. Germline V gene sequence: CDR1 SGHRS, CDR2 YFSETQ. The CDR3 is made up of 14 amino acids. CDR3: CASSLDATNYGYAF. In nucleotides, the CDR3 is TGCGCCAGCAGCTTGGACGCAACTAACTATGGCTACGCCTTC.

This clonotype was observed many times. The rearrangement joins TRBV20-1 to TRBJ1-2, with 11 bases matching TRBD1. The V and J ends lost 6 bases and 12 bases, in that order; junction bases with no gene match: 6. The CDR3 is 11 residues long. Germline-derived CDR1 and CDR2 are DFQATT and SNEGSKA (reference sequence). CDR3 region: CSALGQGVDTF. Here the CDR3 DNA reads TGCAGTGCCTTGGGACAGGGGGTTGACACCTTC.

The V call is TRBV5-1, the J call TRBJ2-5, with TRBD1 matching 9 bases. This CDR3 is 14 amino acids long. Germline V gene sequence: CDR1 SGHRS, CDR2 YFSETQ. The J segment lost 8 bases and the V segment lost 4 bases, leaving 9 bases of the junction unmatched. CDR3 amino acids: CASSPGTGRTTQYF. In DNA form, the CDR3 reads TGCGCCAGCAGCCCAGGGACAGGGAGGACCACCCAGTACTTC. The full variable domain, rest sourced from reference TRBV5-1 and TRBJ2-5, is KAGVTQTPRYLIKTRGQQVTLSCSPISGHRSVSWYQQTPGQGLQFLFEYFSETQRNKGNFPGRFSGRQFSNSRSEMNVSTLELGDSALYLCASSPGTGRTTQYFGPGTRLLVL.

This clonotype was seen many times. The rearrangement joins TRBV7-2 to TRBJ1-3; the match to TRBD1 covers 8 bases. Germline V CDR1 and CDR2: SGHTA, FQGNSA. V dropped 1 base and J dropped 0; count of bases not matched to a gene: 5. The CDR3 is 17 amino acids. DNA for the CDR3: TGTGCCAGCAGCTTAGTCATACAGGGGGGCTCTGGAAACACCATATATTTT. Translation: CASSLVIQGGSGNTIYF.

In its sample, this clonotype was seen many times. The rearrangement joins TRBV11-2 to TRBJ2-1, with 7 positions matching TRBD2. The CDR3 spans 18 residues. Germline V gene lookup returns CDR1 SGHAT and CDR2 FQNNGV. V lost 4 bases to trimming and J lost 0 bases; unmatched junction nucleotides: 12. In DNA, the CDR3 is TGTGCCAGCAGCTCAAAGACACTAGCGTCAAGCTCCTACAATGAGCAGTTCTTC. Its translation is CASSSKTLASSSYNEQFF.

This clonotype was recorded many times. The V and J genes are TRBV4-3 and TRBJ2-3; 8 nucleotides agree with TRBD2. This CDR3 has 14 residues. Germline values: CDR1 LGHNA, CDR2 YSLEER. After removal of 0 bases from V and 10 bases from J, the junction contained 6 bases not matched to a gene. CDR3 residues: CASSQDRSGGAQYF. CDR3 DNA sequence: TGCGCCAGCAGCCAAGATCGGTCCGGGGGGGCGCAGTATTTT.

This clonotype was found many times. The genes are TRBV7-8 and TRBJ2-1, with D unresolved. This CDR3 spans 15 amino acids. Trimming removed 2 bases from V and 2 bases from J, with 10 bases in between. CDR1 and CDR2 from the germline V gene are SGHVS and FQNEAQ. The CDR3 loop reads CASSLTFSAYNEQFF. For the CDR3, the DNA is TGTGCCAGCAGCTTAACGTTTTCGGCCTACAATGAGCAGTTCTTC.

This clonotype occurred many times. This chain joins TRBV28 and TRBJ2-2, with 9 nucleotides matching TRBD2. This CDR3 contains 17 residues. J lost 9 bases, V lost 5 bases, and 16 bases had no gene match. The germline V gene has CDR1 MDHEN and CDR2 SYDVKM. The CDR3 nucleotides are TGTGCCAGCAGTATTCCCCTCGGGACTAGCAGGGCCCGGGAGCTGTTTTTT. Protein product: CASSIPLGTSRARELFF.

This clonotype was recorded at least ten times. The CDR3 nucleotides are TGCGCCAGCAAAATTGCAGGGGCAGATACGCAGTATTTT. Translated: CASKIAGADTQYF. The V call is TRBV5-1, the J call TRBJ2-3, with a possible D match to TRBD1 (6 bases). Germline lookup yields CDR1 SGHRS and CDR2 YFSETQ. The CDR3 length is 13 residues. Trimming took off 6 bases at V and 4 bases at J, with 12 bases between the two ends. The full variable domain, its missing parts supplied by reference TRBV5-1 and TRBJ2-3, is KAGVTQTPRYLIKTRGQQVTLSCSPISGHRSVSWYQQTPGQGLQFLFEYFSETQRNKGNFPGRFSGRQFSNSRSEMNVSTLELGDSALYLCASKIAGADTQYFGPGTRLTVL.